The next 12 T cell receptor beta chains were all read from a single sample in a study of type 1 regulatory T cells. TCRdb fed the reads into MiXCR, producing one record per CDR3 protein. Here the sample spans tens of thousands of distinct CDR3 sequences, approximately 47% being singletons. Antigen specificity for these receptors is unknown. The source material was cultured non-Tr1 T cells, either the whole culture or a sorted T cell fraction (not recorded which). These receptors were obtained from a human donor in good health.

V usage is TRBV12-3 or TRBV12-4 and J usage is TRBJ2-7; 13 bases are shared with TRBD2. With V trimmed by 5 bases and J by 5 bases, 6 bases remained unmatched. This CDR3 contains 15 residues. DNA for the CDR3: TGTGCCAGCAGTCCTAGAGGGACTAGCGGGGACGAGCAGTACTTC. It is translated as CASSPRGTSGDEQYF.

This clonotype was seen a handful of times. This sequence joins TRBV15 and TRBJ2-7; no clear D. There are 14 residues in the CDR3. V gave up 1 base and J gave up 5 bases, with 12 bases separating them. CDR1 and CDR2 from the germline V gene are LNHNV and YYDKDF (reference sequence). The CDR3 spells CATSRGPGPDEQYF. Written as DNA, the CDR3 is TGTGCCACCAGCAGAGGACCCGGCCCCGACGAGCAGTACTTC.

This clonotype was seen a handful of times. J is TRBJ2-5 and V is TRBV7-7; D is ambiguous. V was clipped by 1 base and J by 2 bases, with 8 bases between them. Germline CDR1 is SSHAT and CDR2 is FNYEAQ (reference sequence). This CDR3 has 14 residues. The CDR3 coding sequence is TGTGCCAGCAGCTTAGGGACGGAGCAAGAGACCCAGTACTTC. Translation gives CASSLGTEQETQYF. The whole variable domain, remainder taken from reference TRBV7-7 and TRBJ2-5, is GAGVSQSPRYKVTKRGQDVTLRCDPISSHATLYWYQQALGQGPEFLTYFNYEAQPDKSGLPSDRFSAERPEGSISTLTIQRTEQRDSAMYRCASSLGTEQETQYFGPGTRLLVL.

The rearrangement uses TRBV5-5 and TRBJ2-1; D gene unclear. The germline V gene encodes CDR1 SGHKS and CDR2 YYEKEE (reference sequence). Trimming pared 4 bases from V and 8 bases from J, leaving 10 bases between. This CDR3 is 12 amino acids long. The CDR3 DNA reads TGTGCCAGCAGCCAGAATTTGGATGAGCAGTTCTTC. Amino acids: CASSQNLDEQFF.

The chain couples TRBV7-8 to TRBJ2-3; D not resolved. The V end was cut by 4 bases, the J end by 2 bases, with 13 bases between. This CDR3 contains 15 residues. CDR1 and CDR2 (germline): SGHVS, FQNEAQ. CDR3 DNA sequence: TGTGCCAGCAGCTCGACACCCCCTCCCACAGATACGCAGTATTTT. The encoded protein is CASSSTPPPTDTQYF.

The chain uses TRBV10-3 and TRBJ1-1, with 9 bases lining up with TRBD1. The CDR3 covers 15 residues. From germline, CDR1 is ENHRY and CDR2 SYGVKD. The J segment lost 6 bases and the V segment lost 5 bases, leaving 10 bases of the junction unmatched. The CDR3 DNA follows: TGTGCCATCAGTCCCACCGGGACAGGGATGGCTGAAGCTTTCTTT. Translated, it gives CAISPTGTGMAEAFF.

The chain has TRBV7-2 and TRBJ2-7, with a possible D match to TRBD1 (6 bases). The CDR3 is 11 residues long. Trimming shortened V by 4 bases and J by 6 bases, and 7 bases separated the two germline ends. The germline V gene encodes CDR1 SGHTA and CDR2 FQGNSA. CDR3 in amino acids: CASSSRGEQYF. The CDR3 region has the DNA TGTGCCAGCAGCTCCAGGGGCGAGCAGTACTTC.

The genes are TRBV7-9 and TRBJ2-5, with unresolved D. The ends were cut back, 2 bases at V and 4 bases at J, with 5 bases in the middle. The germline gives CDR1 SEHNR, CDR2 FQNEAQ (reference sequence). The CDR3 spans 12 residues. Here the CDR3 reads CASSLNRETQYF. The CDR3 DNA reads TGTGCCAGCAGCTTAAATCGAGAGACCCAGTACTTC.

The J gene is TRBJ2-6, the V gene TRBV7-8; D perhaps matches TRBD1 (5 bases). CDR3 length equals 15 residues. Germline V gives CDR1 SGHVS, CDR2 FQNEAQ. The ends were cut back, 1 base at V and 4 bases at J, with 8 bases in the middle. The CDR3 region has the DNA TGTGCCAGCAGCTTAGTGGCAGGGGGGGCCAACGTCCTGACTTTC. Translated: CASSLVAGGANVLTF.

The chain employs TRBV20-1 and TRBJ1-6; TRBD1 matches 9 bases. Germline assignment: CDR1 DFQATT and CDR2 SNEGSKA (reference sequence). V gave up 5 bases and J gave up 5 bases; unmatched junction bases: 7. This CDR3 contains 15 residues. The CDR3 DNA sequence: TGCAGTGCTGGATCCGGGACAGGGAATAATTCACCCCTCCACTTT. It codes for CSAGSGTGNNSPLHF.

The chain joins TRBV24-1 to TRBJ2-7; weak D call: TRBD2 (6 bases). The V gene's germline CDR1 is KGHDR and CDR2 SFDVKD. This CDR3 is 15 amino acids long. Trimming left V 3 bases short and J 0 bases short, with 11 bases between. CDR3 in DNA: TGTGCCACCAGTGATGGGGACTTGAGCTCCTACGAGCAGTACTTC. This sequence encodes CATSDGDLSSYEQYF.

A few counts support this clonotype. This rearrangement joins TRBV6-2 or TRBV6-3 to TRBJ1-6; D is possibly TRBD1 (5 bases). Deletions cut 1 base from V and 8 bases from J, with 15 bases between. The germline V gene has CDR1 MNHEY and CDR2 SVGEGT. The CDR3 runs 16 residues. This chain's CDR3 is CASSYWVRGFDSPLHF. In DNA, the CDR3 is TGTGCCAGCAGTTACTGGGTGAGGGGCTTTGATTCACCCCTCCACTTT.